The present entry profiles one T cell receptor (beta chain) with its context. The antigen remains undetermined. This entry comes from a study of post-analysis software for immune sequencing data. Findings and caveats of the study: Higher frequency in patients than in controls was seen for roughly five TRBV segments, with TRBV5-6, TRBV5-1 and TRBV20-1 among them.

The germline gives CDR1 SGHVS, CDR2 FQNEAQ. V dropped 0 bases and J dropped 6 bases, with 9 bases sitting between them. The CDR3 sequence is 15 residues long. Unique molecular identifiers had been added to the TCR beta cDNA libraries. TCRdb analysed the PCR reads with MiXCR anew, one entry per CDR3 protein. The data show about half a million distinct CDR3 sequences, 40% to 55% seen once. The chain links TRBV7-8 to TRBJ1-6; D not certain. The source is a girl between 5 and 17 years old with multiple sclerosis. The sample was blood. CDR3 sequence (DNA): TGTGCCAGCAGCTTAGCAGGTTACTCTAATTCACCCCTCCACTTT. As protein: CASSLAGYSNSPLHF. Full variable domain (missing parts from reference TRBV7-8 and TRBJ1-6): GAGVSQSPRYKVAKRGQDVALRCDPISGHVSLFWYQQALGQGPEFLTYFQNEAQLDKSGLPSDRFFAERPEGSVSTLKIQRTQQEDSAVYLCASSLAGYSNSPLHFGNGTRLTVT.